This TCR beta chain was retrieved from a study of OX40 agonist ivuxolimab in advanced cancers. With respect to the entire study: The costimulatory receptor OX40 (CD134) was targeted by ivuxolimab, a fully human IgG2 agonistic monoclonal antibody. Intravenous ivuxolimab was administered to patients every 2 weeks at six dose levels: 0.01, 0.1, 0.3, 1.5, 3 and 10 mg/kg. The dose-escalation cohort was over 70% male with a mean age of 60 years, ranging from roughly 20 to 80. Partial responses were achieved by three dose-escalation patients, of whom one had hepatocellular carcinoma and two had cutaneous melanoma. Prior anti-PD-1, anti-PD-L1 or anti-CTLA-4 therapy was permitted, and checkpoint inhibitors had been received by 30% to 40% of dose-escalation patients. Among the roughly 52 dose-escalation patients, roughly 20 had hepatocellular carcinoma, approximately 15 melanoma, 9 renal cell carcinoma and 9 head and neck cancer. The paper describes the monotherapy dose-escalation part (N of about 52 patients) of the phase I trial of ivuxolimab. Peripheral TCRbeta sequencing aimed to test whether ivuxolimab altered TCR sequence diversity and caused clonal T-cell expansion.

To note about this clone: What this receptor recognizes is not known. Base qualities were left out, and no much larger clone turns up one base away.

Genomic DNA was extracted from sorted cells for sequencing of the TCRbeta CDR3 region. The immunoSEQ Assay was used to sequence the TCRbeta CDR3 regions. The immuneACCESS repertoire file appears here via TCRdb, limited to in-frame rearrangements. These files lack a portion of the clones; in checked studies, under half of the deficit traces to unresolved V genes, and the cause of the others is not known. Within this sample are around 67,000 clones, with approximately 80% of them counted one time only. In total, the top ten clones hold more than 1% of the sample. Summary of the overall study and its limitations: After ivuxolimab, CD8+ T cells had more expanded clones than CD4+ T cells on average. Partial responders in the 0.1-3.0 mg/kg groups had among the lowest normalized peripheral clonal expansion, especially among CD8+ T cells. At doses of 0.1 to 3.0 mg/kg, clonal expansion of both CD4+ and CD8+ T cells in blood was seen between baseline and week 6. Which antigens the clonally expanded peripheral T cells were specific for was not determined. Low levels of normalized T-cell clonal expansion were also seen in some patients who did not respond.

Patients with a history of autoimmune disease or receiving systemic immunosuppression were excluded from the trial. In every dose cohort, peripheral blood was drawn for TCR sequencing at baseline, cycle 4 day 1, and cycle 7 day 1. The samples were drawn from a first-in-human, open-label, multicenter phase I dose-escalation trial of ivuxolimab. Adults with locally advanced or metastatic melanoma, renal cell, hepatocellular, or head and neck squamous cell carcinoma were enrolled in the trial. Before TCR sequencing, CD4+ T cells and CD8+ T cells were sorted from peripheral blood as separate populations. The origin of this receptor is an adult with an advanced solid tumor such as melanoma, head and neck, liver or kidney cancer. Sequenced here: CD4+ or CD8+ T cells sorted from blood, sampled in a trial of the OX40 agonist ivuxolimab.

The bases are TGCGCCAGCAGCCACCGATTGACTAGCGGGGCGACCACAGATACGCAGTATTTT. This yields the protein CASSHRLTSGATTDTQYF. The chain couples TRBV4-1 to TRBJ2-3, with 11 junctional bases fitting TRBD2. The germline V end is reduced by 3 bases and the J end by 2 bases; junction bases left unmatched: 10. CDR1 MGHRA and CDR2 YSYEKL were looked up in the germline V gene. The CDR3 goes from the cysteine to the phenylalanine over 18 residues. CDR3 DNA is the only sequence kept; it has 54 bases, read in frame from the first base.